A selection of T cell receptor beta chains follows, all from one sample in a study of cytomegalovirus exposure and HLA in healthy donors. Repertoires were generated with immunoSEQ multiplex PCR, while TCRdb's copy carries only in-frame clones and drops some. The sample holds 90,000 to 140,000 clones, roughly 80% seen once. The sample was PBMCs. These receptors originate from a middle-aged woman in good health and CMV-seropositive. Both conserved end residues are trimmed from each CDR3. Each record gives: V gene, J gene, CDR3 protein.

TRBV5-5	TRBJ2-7	ASSLYPRTSGSNNEQY
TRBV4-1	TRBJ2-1	ASSHGTSGLEQF
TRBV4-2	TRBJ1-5	ASSQVGGQGQYSNQPQH
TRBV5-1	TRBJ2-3	ASSLVQFSTDTQY
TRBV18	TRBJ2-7	ASSRTGLAGVFGYEQY
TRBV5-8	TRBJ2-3	ASSHRGELASSTDTQY
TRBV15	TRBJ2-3	ATSGINRSPTDTQY
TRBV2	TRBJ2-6	ASSQDTLAGVASGANVLT
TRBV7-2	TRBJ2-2	ASSPGQGANTGELF
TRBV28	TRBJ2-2	ASSPHREWRSGELF
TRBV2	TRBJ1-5	ASSGTGYNQPQH
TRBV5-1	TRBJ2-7	ASSFRPGYSYEQY
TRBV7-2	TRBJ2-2	ASSLDRVIGELF
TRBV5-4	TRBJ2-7	ASLRTGDHEQY
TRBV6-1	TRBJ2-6	ASSPTGAGANVLT
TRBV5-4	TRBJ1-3	ASRPQGSTGNTIY
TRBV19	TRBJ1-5	ASSIRLGVGQPQH
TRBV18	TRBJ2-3	ASSPRASDTQY
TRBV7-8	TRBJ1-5	ASSPQGARTNQPQH
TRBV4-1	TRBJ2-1	ASTPGLAGYNEQF
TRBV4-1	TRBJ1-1	ASSRRPGQVYTEAF
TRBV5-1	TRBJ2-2	ASSSGGADTGELF
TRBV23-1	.	ASSHPRLAHASYEQY
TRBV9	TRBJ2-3	ASNEPSGGADTQY
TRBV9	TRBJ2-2	ASSPPRGGAPNTGELF
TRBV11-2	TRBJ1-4	ASSLASGKLF
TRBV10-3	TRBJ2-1	AISETAPPSGEQF
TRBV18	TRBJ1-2	ASSQAGGRYGYT
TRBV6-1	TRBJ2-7	ASRQGGTSYEQY
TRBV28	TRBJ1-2	ASSLFRAGVYT
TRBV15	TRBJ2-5	ATSPGIVDPGTQY
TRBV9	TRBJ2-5	ASSSGRQEETQY
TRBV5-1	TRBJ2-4	ASSFGTSQASKNIQY
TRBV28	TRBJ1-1	ASTWGQGRRTEAF
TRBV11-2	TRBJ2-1	ASSLTGLQQGDNEQF
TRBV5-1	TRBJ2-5	ASSFFKETQY
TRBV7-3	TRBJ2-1	ASSLTGLANEQF
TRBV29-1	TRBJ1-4	SVTTGATNEKLF
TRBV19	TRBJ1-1	ASSIRQNTEAF
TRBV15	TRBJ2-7	ATSILEPGRYEQY
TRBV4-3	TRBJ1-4	ASSKQGTSNEKLF
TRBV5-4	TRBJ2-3	ASSFLAGDTDTQY
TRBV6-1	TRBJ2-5	ASSEYSSTQETQY
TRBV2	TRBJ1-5	ASSVRTGELRGQPQH
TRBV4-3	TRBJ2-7	ASSREFGRPTSYEQY
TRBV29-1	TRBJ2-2	SVWRTGELF
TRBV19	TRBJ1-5	ASRGTGVPQPQH
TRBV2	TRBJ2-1	ASSVRGSLVEQF
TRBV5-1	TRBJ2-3	ASSFFPLIGGSTDTQY
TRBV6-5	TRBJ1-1	ASSHRNTEAF
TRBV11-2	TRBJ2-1	ASDSGQVKNEQF
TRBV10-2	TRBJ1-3	ASSESRWGQFGNTIY
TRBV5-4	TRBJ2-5	ASSLVASSQETQY